One TCR beta chain is described in this entry. Its matching antigen is unknown. Use of 60 Vbeta and 13 Jbeta primers characterized the PCR. The table came from immunoSEQ multiplex PCR; TCRdb's copy has only in-frame clones and leaves some out. The table has over 150,000 clones, over 60% seen once. The sample is drawn from a study of cytomegalovirus exposure and HLA in healthy donors. About the research overall: Samples from HLA-typed donors yielded approximately 80 million unique TCRs in an early data release.

V lost 3 bases and J 1 base, leaving 8 bases between the germline ends. CDR1 is SQVTM and CDR2 is ANQGSEA in the germline V gene. The CDR3 is 13 residues long. The study, taken as a whole, reports: A classifier reportedly called cytomegalovirus status with high sensitivity and specificity. V- and J-gene trimming of TCR beta was linked (in a later analysis) to a missense DCLRE1C variant.

The receptor was derived from a woman in her twenties or thirties in good health and CMV-seronegative. Material for sequencing was PBMCs. This chain links TRBV29-1 with TRBJ2-3; D remains unclear. The CDR3 DNA is TGCAGCGTTGAGGCAGAACGCACAGATACGCAGTATTTT. Its translation is CSVEAERTDTQYF.